The next 20 T cell receptor beta chains were all read from a single sample in a study of blood T cell repertoires in COVID-19. TCRdb's copy holds only in-frame clones and misses some; the assay was immunoSEQ multiplex PCR. The sample yields about 310,000 clones, 70% to 90% seen once. Sequenced: peripheral blood. These receptors came from a man aged 70 or older with acute or convalescent COVID-19.

The chain uses TRBV19 and TRBJ2-5; D not certain. The length of the CDR3 is 12 residues. The ends were cut back, 5 bases at V and 5 bases at J, with 9 bases in the middle. Per the germline V gene, CDR1 is LNHDA and CDR2 is SQIVND (reference sequence). The CDR3 here is CASSGEVETQYF. In DNA form, the CDR3 reads TGTGCCAGTAGTGGCGAGGTGGAGACCCAGTACTTC. The full variable domain, with the rest looked up from reference TRBV19 and TRBJ2-5, is DGGITQSPKYLFRKEGQNVTLSCEQNLNHDAMYWYRQDPGQGLRLIYYSQIVNDFQKGDIAEGYSVSREKKESFPLTVTSAQKNPTAFYLCASSGEVETQYFGPGTRLLVL.

J is TRBJ1-2 and V is TRBV9; D call uncertain. Trimming removed 4 bases from V and 7 bases from J, with 14 bases in between. In germline, CDR1 is SGDLS, CDR2 YYNGEE. The CDR3 is made up of 13 amino acids. The CDR3 region has the DNA TGTGCCAGCAGCCAAGACCCGGGGTCTGGCTACACCTTC. Its protein product is CASSQDPGSGYTF.

This clone has more than one count but fewer than ten. V and J are TRBV9 and TRBJ1-1; 7 bases fit TRBD1. The V gene end was trimmed by 4 bases and the J gene end by 8 bases; junction bases not matched to a gene: 11. In germline, CDR1 is SGDLS, CDR2 YYNGEE. The CDR3 covers 14 residues. The CDR3 region is CASSSGWGDREAFF. CDR3 coding DNA: TGTGCCAGCAGCTCCGGTTGGGGGGACAGAGAAGCTTTCTTT.

This clone was detected once. The chain is built from TRBV6-5 and TRBJ1-6; D unclear. Trimming removed 7 bases from V and 5 bases from J, with 9 bases in between. From germline, CDR1 is MNHEY and CDR2 SVGAGI. The CDR3 consists of 13 residues. CDR3 sequence reads: CASKQTNNSPLHF. Written as DNA, the CDR3 is TGTGCCAGCAAACAGACCAATAATTCACCCCTCCACTTT.

DNA for the CDR3: TGTGCCAGCAGTTTATGGGGCAGCTCTGGAAACACCATATATTTT. Residues: CASSLWGSSGNTIYF. This chain links TRBV28 with TRBJ1-3; D is undetermined. In germline, CDR1 is MDHEN, CDR2 SYDVKM. There are 15 residues in the CDR3. The V and J ends lost 0 bases and 0 bases respectively, with 6 bases between them.

This clone came up once. J is TRBJ2-5 and V is TRBV12-3 or TRBV12-4, with unresolved D. This CDR3 is built from 12 residues. V was trimmed by 2 bases and J by 5 bases, leaving 6 bases between them. This CDR3 reads CASSLLGETQYF. CDR3 nucleotide sequence: TGTGCCAGCAGTTTACTCGGGGAGACCCAGTACTTC.

The chain joins TRBV6-1 to TRBJ1-3; D is unresolved. Germline V gene sequence: CDR1 MNHNS, CDR2 SASEGT. V shed 2 bases and J shed 2 bases, with 7 bases lying between them. The CDR3 is made up of 14 amino acids. DNA for the CDR3: TGTGCCAGCAGTGAATCCGGGGCTGGAAACACCATATATTTT. This gives the protein CASSESGAGNTIYF.

The rearrangement uses TRBV14 and TRBJ2-5, with a tentative D call TRBD1 (7 bases). CDR1 and CDR2 (germline): SGHDN, FVKESK. V was shortened by 4 bases and J by 5 bases, with 17 bases between the two germline ends. The CDR3 is 15 residues long. The CDR3 DNA sequence: TGTGCCAGCAGCCCCGCGGGACAGTTCGTGGAGACCCAGTACTTC. This sequence encodes CASSPAGQFVETQYF.

The chain combines TRBV2 with TRBJ2-3; tentative D call: TRBD1 (6 bases). CDR3 length: 14 amino acids. V shed 5 bases and J shed 4 bases, with 13 bases lying between them. Germline CDR1 reads SNHLY; CDR2 reads FYNNEI. CDR3 nucleotide sequence: TGTGCCAGCAGTATTAGGGGGTTGGCAGATACGCAGTATTTT. Translation gives CASSIRGLADTQYF. The full variable domain, with the rest looked up from reference TRBV2 and TRBJ2-3, is EPEVTQTPSHQVTQMGQEVILRCVPISNHLYFYWYRQILGQKVEFLVSFYNNEISEKSEIFDDQFSVERPDGSNFTLKIRSTKLEDSAMYFCASSIRGLADTQYFGPGTRLTVL.

The genes are TRBV5-1 and TRBJ1-3; 7 bases fit TRBD1. Unmatched junction bases numbered 5, after V lost 6 bases and J lost 2 bases. The CDR3 consists of 14 residues. From germline, CDR1 is SGHRS and CDR2 YFSETQ. CDR3 sequence: CASTVGTAGNTIYF. As DNA, the CDR3 is TGCGCCAGCACAGTCGGGACAGCTGGAAACACCATATATTTT.

The V call is TRBV5-1, the J call TRBJ1-2; D remains unclear. Trimming took off 4 bases at V and 4 bases at J, with 11 bases between the two ends. Germline values: CDR1 SGHRS, CDR2 YFSETQ. The CDR3 has 13 amino acids. As DNA, the CDR3 is TGCGCCAGCAGCCTGTCCGGGTCCTATGGCTACACCTTC. This encodes CASSLSGSYGYTF.

V is TRBV5-1 and J is TRBJ2-5, with TRBD1 matching 11 bases. The CDR3 extends over 14 amino acids. V shed 9 bases, J shed 4 bases, and the junction held 8 bases outside the gene matches. The V gene's germline CDR1 is SGHRS and CDR2 YFSETQ. The CDR3: CATGDRGSGETQYF. For the CDR3, the DNA is TGCGCCACGGGGGACAGGGGGTCTGGAGAGACCCAGTACTTC.

J is TRBJ2-7 and V is TRBV20-1; tentatively, D is TRBD1 (6 bases). The length of the CDR3 is 12 residues. V was cut by 3 bases and J by 6 bases, with 12 bases left in between. Germline-derived CDR1 and CDR2 are DFQATT and SNEGSKA (reference sequence). The CDR3 here is CSASRTGFEQYF. The CDR3 nucleotides are TGCAGTGCTAGTCGAACAGGGTTCGAGCAGTACTTC.

The chain is built from TRBV9 and TRBJ2-7; 7 bases align to TRBD1. The CDR3 length is 15 residues. The ends lost 4 bases at V and 3 bases at J; junction bases unmatched: 10. The germline gives CDR1 SGDLS, CDR2 YYNGEE. The CDR3 reads CASSQKTGSHYEQYF. In DNA form, the CDR3 reads TGTGCCAGCAGCCAAAAGACAGGGTCCCACTACGAGCAGTACTTC.

This rearrangement joins TRBV5-1 to TRBJ1-2; 7 nucleotides line up with TRBD1. There are 17 residues in the CDR3. V shed 0 bases, J shed 3 bases, and the junction held 11 bases outside the gene matches. Germline CDR1 reads SGHRS; CDR2 reads YFSETQ. The CDR3 spells CASSLEGLGTDHYGYTF. CDR3 DNA sequence: TGCGCCAGCAGCTTGGAGGGGCTGGGGACAGACCACTATGGCTACACCTTC.

The rearrangement joins TRBV10-2 to TRBJ2-7; TRBD2 agrees at 8 bases. The CDR3 runs 13 residues. Germline lookup yields CDR1 WSHSY and CDR2 SAAADI. V trimming: 6 bases; J trimming: 6 bases; junction bases outside the gene matches: 7. In DNA form, the CDR3 reads TGCGCCAGCAGGGTAGCGGGACTTCTCGAGCAGTACTTC. It translates to CASRVAGLLEQYF.

V is TRBV7-9 and J is TRBJ2-3; the D gene is possibly TRBD2 (5 bases). Germline-derived CDR1 and CDR2 are SEHNR and FQNEAQ (reference sequence). V was shortened by 4 bases and J by 0 bases, with 20 bases between the two germline ends. The CDR3 runs 18 residues. For the CDR3, the DNA is TGTGCCAGCAGCTGGAGGTCCCAGCAACCTTCTAGCACAGATACGCAGTATTTT. It translates to CASSWRSQQPSSTDTQYF. Filled out from reference TRBV7-9 and TRBJ2-3, the complete variable domain reads DTGVSQNPRHKITKRGQNVTFRCDPISEHNRLYWYRQTLGQGPEFLTYFQNEAQLEKSRLLSDRFSAERPKGSFSTLEIQRTEQGDSAMYLCASSWRSQQPSSTDTQYFGPGTRLTVL.

V and J are TRBV15 and TRBJ2-3, with 9 bases fitting TRBD2. The CDR3 consists of 16 residues. Germline V gene data show CDR1 as LNHNV and CDR2 as YYDKDF (reference sequence). The junction had 4 bases not matched to a gene; V was cut back by 2 bases and J by 1 base. The CDR3 loop reads CATSRSTSGGTDTQYF. Written as DNA, the CDR3 is TGTGCCACCAGCAGATCGACTAGCGGAGGCACAGATACGCAGTATTTT.

The chain joins TRBV28 to TRBJ1-1; the D gene is possibly TRBD1 (5 bases). V lost 6 bases and J 0 bases, leaving 14 bases between the germline ends. CDR3 length equals 15 residues. The germline gives CDR1 MDHEN, CDR2 SYDVKM. Written as DNA, the CDR3 is TGTGCCAGCAGCCAAGTAGGGGTCTTGAACACTGAAGCTTTCTTT. Amino acid sequence: CASSQVGVLNTEAFF. The variable domain in full, completed from reference TRBV28 and TRBJ1-1, reads DVKVTQSSRYLVKRTGEKVFLECVQDMDHENMFWYRQDPGLGLRLIYFSYDVKMKEKGDIPEGYSVSREKKERFSLILESASTNQTSMYLCASSQVGVLNTEAFFGQGTRLTVV.

The chain recombines TRBV7-2 with TRBJ2-3; TRBD2 matches at 8 bases. Germline loops: CDR1 SGHTA, CDR2 FQGNSA. The CDR3 is 15 residues long. Trimming removed 5 bases from V and 2 bases from J; junction bases left unmatched: 6. The CDR3 DNA reads TGTGCCAGCAGCCTCTCACTAGCGGTCACAGATACGCAGTATTTT. Protein: CASSLSLAVTDTQYF.